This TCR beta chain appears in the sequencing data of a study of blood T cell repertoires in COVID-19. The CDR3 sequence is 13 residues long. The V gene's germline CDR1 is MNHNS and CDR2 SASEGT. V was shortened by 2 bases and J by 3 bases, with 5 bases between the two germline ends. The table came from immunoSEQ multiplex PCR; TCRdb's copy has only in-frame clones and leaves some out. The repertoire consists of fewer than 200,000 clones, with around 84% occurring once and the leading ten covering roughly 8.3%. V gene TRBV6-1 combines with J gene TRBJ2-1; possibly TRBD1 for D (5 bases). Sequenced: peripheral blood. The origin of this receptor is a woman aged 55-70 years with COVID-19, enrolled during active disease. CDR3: CASSEQGYNEQFF. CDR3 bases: TGTGCCAGCAGTGAACAGGGCTACAATGAGCAGTTCTTC.